The next 27 T cell receptor beta chains were all read from a single sample in a study of technical replicates of blood from several donors. Only in-frame clones appear in the TCRdb table, and some are missing; sequencing was by immunoSEQ multiplex PCR. The sample has roughly 72,000 clones, just under 95% seen once; the top ten hold 0.37%. The specimen was T cells isolated from PBMCs. The source is a human donor in good health.

This clone appeared a few times. The V and J genes are TRBV25-1 and TRBJ1-4; 11 bases fit TRBD1. Germline V lookup: CDR1 MGHDK, CDR2 SYGVNS. The CDR3 runs to 15 residues. The trim removed 6 bases at V and 4 bases at J, leaving 4 bases unmatched. As DNA, the CDR3 is TGTGCCAGCAGGGGACAGGGGGGTAGTAATGAAAAACTGTTTTTT. Protein sequence: CASRGQGGSNEKLFF.

The CDR3 protein is CASSVVVAADTQYF. CDR3 nucleotide sequence: TGTGCCAGCAGTGTAGTGGTAGCGGCAGATACGCAGTATTTT. The rearrangement uses TRBV2 and TRBJ2-3, with a tentative D call TRBD2 (6 bases). The CDR3 sequence is 14 residues long. CDR1 is SNHLY, CDR2 FYNNEI, per germline. The V gene lost 4 bases and the J gene lost 4 bases, with 12 bases spanning the gap.

The V and J genes are TRBV2 and TRBJ1-1, with 8 nucleotides matching TRBD1. J lost 4 bases, V lost 6 bases, and 10 bases had no gene match. The CDR3 runs to 15 residues. The germline V gene has CDR1 SNHLY and CDR2 FYNNEI. CDR3 amino acids: CASRTTGGVGTEAFF. The CDR3 DNA reads TGTGCCAGCAGGACCACAGGGGGGGTCGGCACTGAAGCTTTCTTT.

This rearrangement joins TRBV7-2 to TRBJ1-2; TRBD1 aligns across 7 bases. Germline-derived CDR1 and CDR2 are SGHTA and FQGNSA. The CDR3 loop spans 15 amino acids. V shed 3 bases, J shed 4 bases, and the junction held 8 bases outside the gene matches. The CDR3 loop reads CASSFNRGGGYGYTF. The CDR3 DNA reads as TGTGCCAGCAGCTTCAACAGGGGCGGCGGCTATGGCTACACCTTC.

This chain joins TRBV10-3 and TRBJ2-7; 7 nucleotides match TRBD2. The CDR3 sequence is 18 residues long. Germline V CDR1 and CDR2: ENHRY, SYGVKD. V shed 0 bases, J shed 3 bases, and the junction held 14 bases outside the gene matches. Here the CDR3 reads CAISESLTLLTSSYEQYF. The CDR3 DNA sequence: TGTGCCATCAGTGAGTCGTTAACCCTTTTGACTAGCAGCTACGAGCAGTACTTC.

The genes are TRBV6-1 and TRBJ1-5; TRBD1 matches 9 bases. V trimming: 4 bases; J trimming: 2 bases; junction bases outside the gene matches: 0. This CDR3 contains 14 residues. The V gene's germline CDR1 is MNHNS and CDR2 SASEGT. The CDR3 loop is CASSGQGGNQPQHF. DNA for the CDR3: TGTGCCAGCAGTGGACAGGGGGGCAATCAGCCCCAGCATTTT.

This clone was observed once. The chain employs TRBV7-6 and TRBJ1-1; a weak D match, TRBD1 (6 bases). The ends were cut back, 1 base at V and 6 bases at J, with 12 bases in the middle. Germline-derived CDR1 and CDR2 are SGHVS and FNYEAQ. The CDR3 contains 14 residues. CDR3: CASSLGTASPEAFF. The CDR3 nucleotides read TGTGCCAGCAGCTTAGGGACAGCTTCTCCTGAAGCTTTCTTT. Filled out from reference TRBV7-6 and TRBJ1-1, the complete variable domain reads GAGVSQSPRYKVTKRGQDVALRCDPISGHVSLYWYRQALGQGPEFLTYFNYEAQQDKSGLPNDRFSAERPEGSISTLTIQRTEQRDSAMYRCASSLGTASPEAFFGQGTRLTVV.

The chain couples TRBV4-3 to TRBJ1-5, with D tentatively TRBD1 (5 bases). The CDR3 length is 14 residues. V was trimmed by 3 bases and J by 7 bases, leaving 13 bases between them. Germline-derived CDR1 and CDR2 are LGHNA and YSLEER. The CDR3 DNA is TGCGCCAGCAGCCAGGCCCAAGGGGAACAGCCCCAGCATTTT. This translates into CASSQAQGEQPQHF.

The chain employs TRBV7-3 and TRBJ2-1, with TRBD2 matching over 7 bases. V gave up 2 bases and J gave up 8 bases; unmatched junction bases: 3. The CDR3 is 13 residues long. Germline lookup yields CDR1 SGHTA and CDR2 FQGTGA. The CDR3 DNA sequence: TGTGCCAGCAGCTTAGGACTAGACCATGAGCAGTTCTTC. Its protein product is CASSLGLDHEQFF.

V usage is TRBV7-8 and J usage is TRBJ1-1; perhaps TRBD1 as D (5 bases). V lost 3 bases to trimming and J lost 1 base, with 12 bases between them. CDR1 is SGHVS and CDR2 is FQNEAQ in the germline V gene. The CDR3 consists of 15 residues. Here the CDR3 reads CASSFQQEQNTEAFF. The DNA for the CDR3 is TGTGCCAGCAGCTTTCAACAGGAGCAGAACACTGAAGCTTTCTTT.

The V gene is TRBV28, the J gene TRBJ2-1; no firm D call. Germline-derived CDR1 and CDR2 are MDHEN and SYDVKM. The CDR3 sequence is 15 residues long. Trimming left V 8 bases short and J 0 bases short, with 14 bases between. CDR3 bases: TGTGCCAGCCGATCAGAGCGTATCTCCTACAATGAGCAGTTCTTC. Translation: CASRSERISYNEQFF.

This chain joins TRBV7-3 and TRBJ2-3; 9 bases align to TRBD2. Germline lookup yields CDR1 SGHTA and CDR2 FQGTGA. The V gene end was trimmed by 1 base and the J gene end by 0 bases; junction bases not matched to a gene: 2. The CDR3 consists of 16 residues. This chain's CDR3 is CASSLRLAGSTDTQYF. CDR3 coding DNA: TGTGCCAGCAGCTTAAGGCTAGCGGGAAGCACAGATACGCAGTATTTT. The entire variable domain, with the rest obtained from reference TRBV7-3 and TRBJ2-3, is as follows: GAGVSQTPSNKVTEKGKYVELRCDPISGHTALYWYRQSLGQGPEFLIYFQGTGAADDSGLPNDRFFAVRPEGSVSTLKIQRTERGDSAVYLCASSLRLAGSTDTQYFGPGTRLTVL.

This chain's CDR3 is CASSRDSNGNEQFF. For the CDR3, the DNA is TGTGCCAGTAGTCGGGACAGCAATGGGAATGAGCAGTTCTTC. The chain joins TRBV19 to TRBJ2-1; 7 nucleotides match TRBD1. J was trimmed by 7 bases and V by 5 bases; bases with no gene match: 8. Germline V gene sequence: CDR1 LNHDA, CDR2 SQIVND (reference sequence). The CDR3 totals 14 residues.

The chain joins TRBV14 to TRBJ2-4; TRBD1 matches 7 bases. The germline CDR1 and CDR2 sequences are SGHDN and FVKESK. This CDR3 has 16 residues. Trimming took 0 bases from V and 4 from J; bases not matched to a gene: 6. The DNA of the CDR3 is TGTGCCAGCAGCCAAGATGGATGGGGACAGAAAAACATTCAGTACTTC. Protein: CASSQDGWGQKNIQYF.

The chain recombines TRBV28 with TRBJ1-4; D is uncertain. V dropped 5 bases and J dropped 8 bases, with 15 bases sitting between them. Germline loops: CDR1 MDHEN, CDR2 SYDVKM. The CDR3 has 14 amino acids. As DNA, the CDR3 is TGTGCCAGCAGTAGAGACACGTCCCAGGAAAAACTGTTTTTT. Translating it yields CASSRDTSQEKLFF.

This chain uses TRBV27 with TRBJ2-3; possible D gene TRBD1, 6 bases. Germline CDR1 reads MNHEY; CDR2 reads SMNVEV (reference sequence). This CDR3 is 15 amino acids long. Trimming left V 3 bases short and J 2 bases short, with 12 bases between. The CDR3, as DNA: TGTGCCAGCAGTTTTTTCGGACAGACCACAGATACGCAGTATTTT. This codes for CASSFFGQTTDTQYF.

The V gene is TRBV28, the J gene TRBJ2-7; D may be TRBD1 (6 bases). This CDR3 contains 15 residues. V gave up 3 bases and J gave up 2 bases, with 14 bases separating them. The germline V gene encodes CDR1 MDHEN and CDR2 SYDVKM. The CDR3 is CASSFYREGAYEQYF. The DNA of the CDR3 is TGTGCCAGCAGTTTTTACAGAGAGGGGGCCTACGAGCAGTACTTC.

The count of this clone is one. V gene TRBV5-4 combines with J gene TRBJ2-3, with D unresolved. The CDR3 is 14 residues long. Trimming shortened V by 0 bases and J by 2 bases, and 7 bases separated the two germline ends. The germline gives CDR1 SGHNT, CDR2 YYREEE (reference sequence). The CDR3 is CASSLGHNTDTQYF. The CDR3 DNA is TGTGCCAGCAGCTTGGGGCATAACACAGATACGCAGTATTTT. Full variable domain (missing parts from reference TRBV5-4 and TRBJ2-3): ETGVTQSPTHLIKTRGQQVTLRCSSQSGHNTVSWYQQALGQGPQFIFQYYREEENGRGNFPPRFSGLQFPNYSSELNVNALELDDSALYLCASSLGHNTDTQYFGPGTRLTVL.

The chain uses TRBV5-1 and TRBJ1-2, with 8 positions matching TRBD1. J was trimmed by 6 bases and V by 4 bases; bases with no gene match: 5. The CDR3 loop spans 13 amino acids. Per germline, CDR1 SGHRS and CDR2 YFSETQ. CDR3 sequence reads: CASSPGQGNGYTF. In DNA, the CDR3 is TGCGCCAGCAGCCCAGGACAGGGTAATGGCTACACCTTC.

The rearrangement links TRBV30 to TRBJ2-7; D is perhaps TRBD2 (6 bases). The CDR3 covers 16 residues. Germline V gives CDR1 GTSNPN, CDR2 SVGIG (reference sequence). The V end was cut by 2 bases, the J end by 3 bases, with 20 bases between. CDR3 DNA: TGTGCCTGGAGTTCTCGTTTCGGGGGAGCGGACTACGAGCAGTACTTC. Residues: CAWSSRFGGADYEQYF.

The genes are TRBV7-2 and TRBJ1-1; a weak D match, TRBD1 (5 bases). This CDR3 comprises 19 residues. Germline assignment: CDR1 SGHTA and CDR2 FQGNSA. The V and J ends lost 5 bases and 0 bases respectively, with 25 bases between them. CDR3 in DNA: TGTGCCAGCAGCCTAGAGTGGGGTACAGGTGTGGGGATGAACACTGAAGCTTTCTTT. The encoded protein is CASSLEWGTGVGMNTEAFF. Full variable domain (remainder filled in from reference TRBV7-2 and TRBJ1-1): GAGVSQSPSNKVTEKGKDVELRCDPISGHTALYWYRQSLGQGLEFLIYFQGNSAPDKSGLPSDRFSAERTGGSVSTLTIQRTQQEDSAVYLCASSLEWGTGVGMNTEAFFGQGTRLTVV.

This sequence joins TRBV10-3 and TRBJ2-5; 9 positions match TRBD1. The V and J ends lost 4 bases and 3 bases, in that order; junction bases with no gene match: 9. There are 16 residues in the CDR3. In germline, CDR1 is ENHRY, CDR2 SYGVKD. The CDR3 loop is CAISGYRGLGEETQYF. CDR3 DNA: TGTGCCATCAGTGGATACAGGGGGCTCGGGGAAGAGACCCAGTACTTC.

The chain has TRBV5-1 and TRBJ2-7; perhaps TRBD1 as D (6 bases). Looked up from germline, CDR1 is SGHRS and CDR2 is YFSETQ. The CDR3 covers 15 residues. V was shortened by 0 bases and J by 1 base, with 11 bases between the two germline ends. CDR3 in DNA: TGCGCCAGCAGCTTGGAAGGGACACCGTCCTACGAGCAGTACTTC. Protein sequence: CASSLEGTPSYEQYF.

There are a few counts of this clone. The chain uses TRBV10-1 and TRBJ2-7; possibly TRBD2 for D (5 bases). This CDR3 comprises 13 residues. Germline values: CDR1 WNHNN, CDR2 SYGVQD (reference sequence). V dropped 6 bases and J dropped 4 bases, with 13 bases sitting between them. The CDR3 is CASSGNPGYEQYF. The CDR3 nucleotides read TGCGCCAGCAGCGGGAACCCGGGATACGAGCAGTACTTC.

The V call is TRBV9, the J call TRBJ2-1; 7 nucleotides match TRBD2. Germline V gene sequence: CDR1 SGDLS, CDR2 YYNGEE. The length of the CDR3 is 15 residues. V trimming: 0 bases; J trimming: 4 bases; junction bases outside the gene matches: 4. The CDR3 DNA is TGTGCCAGCAGCGTAGTGGGGGGGTGGTACAATGAGCAGTTCTTC. Translating gives CASSVVGGWYNEQFF.

V is TRBV2 and J is TRBJ2-3, with 11 bases matching TRBD2. Germline V gives CDR1 SNHLY, CDR2 FYNNEI. The V segment lost 8 bases and the J segment 0 bases; nucleotides outside the gene matches: 7. The CDR3 is 16 residues long. In nucleotides, the CDR3 is TGTGCCAGCGGGACTAGCGGCCAACCTAGCACAGATACGCAGTATTTT. Translated, it gives CASGTSGQPSTDTQYF.

The chain is built from TRBV20-1 and TRBJ2-5, with D unresolved. The germline V gene encodes CDR1 DFQATT and CDR2 SNEGSKA (reference sequence). This CDR3 contains 11 residues. The V end was cut by 3 bases, the J end by 5 bases, with 7 bases between. Here the CDR3 DNA reads TGCAGTGCTAGTCGCGTTGAGACCCAGTACTTC. Its protein product is CSASRVETQYF.